Listed below are T cell receptor beta chains from one sample, sequenced in a study of T cell responses to AZD1222 COVID-19 vaccine. Sequencing was performed with immunoSEQ multiplex PCR; in TCRdb, only in-frame clones are kept and a portion is missing. The sample carries some 130,000 clones, more than 85% recorded once. The specimen was peripheral blood, collected on day 0 of AZD1222 vaccination. The receptors originated from an adult in good health. Both conserved end residues are part of each CDR3. D genes are given only for firm matches. The size of a clone is reported for some rows only, either as once, few or many, or as a class for expanded clones.

size,D,V,J,CDR3,DNA
few,TRBD2,TRBV30,TRBJ2-1,CAWSVDPGFGGAYNEQFF,TGTGCCTGGAGTGTAGACCCTGGATTTGGGGGGGCCTACAATGAGCAGTTCTTC
NA,NA,TRBV5-4,TRBJ1-1,CASSAGTSYTEAFF,TGTGCCAGCAGCGCCGGGACTTCCTACACTGAAGCTTTCTTT
once,NA,TRBV10-3,TRBJ1-4,CAINSGKGSSEKLFF,TGTGCCATCAATTCGGGGAAGGGATCATCTGAAAAACTGTTTTTT
NA,NA,TRBV30,TRBJ1-4,CAWSTGQSVGEKLFF,TGTGCCTGGAGTACCGGACAGTCCGTCGGGGAAAAACTGTTTTTT
NA,NA,TRBV29-1,TRBJ1-5,CSVGQGKQPQHF,TGCAGCGTTGGGCAAGGGAAGCAGCCCCAGCATTTT
NA,TRBD1,TRBV11-2,TRBJ1-5,CASSLRRTGRTQPQHF,TGTGCCAGCAGCTTACGCCGGACAGGGAGGACTCAGCCCCAGCATTTT
once,TRBD2,TRBV6-1,TRBJ2-3,CASSEVGLAGDTQYF,TGTGCCAGCAGTGAAGTGGGACTAGCGGGAGATACGCAGTATTTT
NA,TRBD2,TRBV18,TRBJ2-3,CASSRRLAEGSTDTQYF,TGTGCCAGCTCACGACGACTAGCGGAGGGGAGCACAGATACGCAGTATTTT
once,NA,TRBV9,TRBJ2-2,CASSVGAETGELFF,TGTGCCAGCAGCGTAGGTGCAGAAACCGGGGAGCTGTTTTTT
NA,NA,TRBV10-1,TRBJ2-2,CASSTHRDPGELFF,TGCGCCAGCAGTACTCACAGGGATCCCGGGGAGCTGTTTTTT
NA,NA,TRBV5-1,TRBJ1-6,CASSFGDSPLHF,TGCGCCAGCAGCTTTGGGGATTCACCCCTCCACTTT
NA,NA,TRBV19,TRBJ1-1,CASSSDSLNTEAFF,TGTGCCAGTAGTTCGGACAGCTTGAACACTGAAGCTTTCTTT
NA,NA,TRBV6-2/TRBV6-3,TRBJ1-2,CASSYGLGHLNNYGYTF,TGTGCCAGCAGTTACGGGCTGGGACACCTAAATAACTATGGCTACACCTTC
NA,NA,TRBV7-3,TRBJ2-2,CASSLGSTGELFF,TGTGCCAGCAGCTTAGGGAGCACCGGGGAGCTGTTTTTT
NA,TRBD1,TRBV14,TRBJ1-2,CASSQDPVRAGGLYGYTF,TGTGCCAGCAGCCAAGATCCGGTTAGGGCAGGGGGCCTCTATGGCTACACCTTC
NA,TRBD1,TRBV9,TRBJ1-6,CASSTGGSPLHF,TGTGCCAGCAGCACAGGGGGTTCACCCCTCCACTTT
NA,TRBD1,TRBV10-3,TRBJ2-3,CAISADRDSTDTQYF,TGTGCCATCAGCGCAGACAGGGATAGCACAGATACGCAGTATTTT
NA,NA,TRBV30,TRBJ2-7,CAWSNYEQYF,TGTGCCTGGAGTAACTACGAGCAGTACTTC
NA,NA,TRBV29-1,TRBJ1-1,CSVEFRVMTTEAFF,TGCAGCGTTGAATTTAGGGTTATGACCACTGAAGCTTTCTTT
NA,TRBD2,TRBV5-1,TRBJ2-1,CASSLQAGSHEQFF,TGCGCCAGCAGCTTGCAAGCGGGATCGCATGAGCAGTTCTTC
NA,NA,TRBV2,TRBJ2-3,CASNEYTGGLSTDTQYF,TGTGCCAGCAACGAATATACGGGGGGCCTTAGCACAGATACGCAGTATTTT
NA,NA,TRBV28,TRBJ2-7,CASSSKLPYEQYF,TGTGCCAGCAGTTCAAAACTTCCCTACGAGCAGTACTTC